At least ten counts were recorded for the clone carrying this TCR beta chain. Its target is unknown. Read coverage stops 3 residues before the CDR3 terminus; the germline J gene supplies the remainder. This sample was included in a study of T cell clonality in common variable immunodeficiency. Each donor provided about 5 to 9 ml of heparinized whole blood. This CDR3 has 13 residues. V was clipped by 6 bases and J by 0 bases, with 7 bases between them. CDR1 is KGHSH, CDR2 LQKENI, per germline. Only in-frame clones appear in the TCRdb table, and some are missing; sequencing was by immunoSEQ multiplex PCR. This sample comprises approximately 37,000 clones, none seen once only. Broader study findings: CVID subjects shared fewer TCRbeta clones than healthy controls did.

The V call is TRBV18, the J call TRBJ2-3; no reliable D call. Specimen: peripheral blood mononuclear cells. The sequence was collected from a person aged 18 to 75 in good health. The part of the CDR3 DNA that was read is TGTGCCAGCTCCACCGGGAGCACAGATACG. It translates to CASSTGSTDT. Given in full, the CDR3 is CASSTGSTDTQYF.